Listed here are 16 T cell receptor beta chains from one sample, sequenced in a study of graft-versus-host responses after intestinal transplantation. Their recognized antigens are unknown. Only in-frame clones appear in the TCRdb table, and some are missing; sequencing was by immunoSEQ multiplex PCR. Among about 120,000 clones, 80% to 95% were seen once, and the ten largest hold approximately 0.11%. The source was unstimulated CD4+ T cells sorted from spleen or lymph node cells, collected before intestinal transplant. These receptors were obtained from a human donor who received an intestinal transplant.

J is TRBJ1-2 and V is TRBV19; maybe TRBD1 (5 bases). This CDR3 is 13 amino acids long. From germline, CDR1 is LNHDA and CDR2 SQIVND (reference sequence). Trimming removed 6 bases from V and 8 bases from J, with 16 bases in between. In DNA, the CDR3 is TGTGCCAGTAGACAGGAGCAGGGCCGGGGCTACACCTTC. Its translation: CASRQEQGRGYTF. Drawing the rest from reference TRBV19 and TRBJ1-2, the complete variable domain is DGGITQSPKYLFRKEGQNVTLSCEQNLNHDAMYWYRQDPGQGLRLIYYSQIVNDFQKGDIAEGYSVSREKKESFPLTVTSAQKNPTAFYLCASRQEQGRGYTFGSGTRLTVV.

The chain recombines TRBV6-1 with TRBJ2-1; 7 nucleotides agree with TRBD1. V trimming: 2 bases; J trimming: 4 bases; junction bases outside the gene matches: 5. Germline V gene data show CDR1 as MNHNS and CDR2 as SASEGT. This CDR3 contains 15 residues. CDR3 in DNA: TGTGCCAGCAGTGAACGTAGGGGGCAATACAATGAGCAGTTCTTC. Amino acids: CASSERRGQYNEQFF.

This chain connects TRBV15 to TRBJ2-1; 7 bases agree with TRBD2. Trimming at V came to 0 bases and at J to 6 bases, leaving 11 bases not matched to a gene. In germline, CDR1 is LNHNV, CDR2 YYDKDF (reference sequence). The CDR3 consists of 17 residues. CDR3 sequence: CATSRDLSGTRTNEQFF. The CDR3 region has the DNA TGTGCCACCAGCAGAGACTTGAGCGGGACCCGGACCAATGAGCAGTTCTTC.

The genes are TRBV7-9 and TRBJ1-6; 10 nucleotides agree with TRBD1. The CDR3 consists of 15 residues. J was trimmed by 7 bases and V by 2 bases; bases with no gene match: 2. Germline loops: CDR1 SEHNR, CDR2 FQNEAQ (reference sequence). The CDR3 protein is CASSLRDRGNSPLHF. DNA of the CDR3: TGTGCCAGCAGCTTAAGGGACAGGGGAAATTCACCCCTCCACTTT.

The V call is TRBV29-1, the J call TRBJ2-5; D is perhaps TRBD2 (6 bases). Germline V gene lookup returns CDR1 SQVTM and CDR2 ANQGSEA. V lost 3 bases, J lost 13 bases, and 18 bases lay in between. The CDR3 is made up of 12 amino acids. The CDR3 coding sequence is TGCAGCGTTGAGAACGGGGGAGGTTCTTTGTACTTC. As protein: CSVENGGGSLYF. The full variable domain, in which reference TRBV29-1 and TRBJ2-5 provide the parts outside the CDR3, is SAVISQKPSRDICQRGTSLTIQCQVDSQVTMMFWYRQQPGQSLTLIATANQGSEATYESGFVIDKFPISRPNLTFSTLTVSNMSPEDSSIYLCSVENGGGSLYFGPGTRLLVL.

The CDR3 sequence is CASSFLTGRTDTQYF. Here the CDR3 DNA reads TGTGCCAGCAGCTTCTTGACGGGACGCACAGATACGCAGTATTTT. V is TRBV11-2 and J is TRBJ2-3, with D perhaps matching TRBD1 or TRBD2 (5 bases each). The germline V gene has CDR1 SGHAT and CDR2 FQNNGV. CDR3 length: 15 amino acids. V dropped 3 bases and J dropped 1 base, with 11 bases sitting between them.

CDR3 region: CASSYGLAGGEQYF. The CDR3 DNA sequence: TGTGCCAGCAGTTACGGACTAGCGGGAGGGGAGCAGTACTTC. The rearrangement joins TRBV25-1 to TRBJ2-7, with 15 bases matching TRBD2. V gave up 5 bases and J gave up 7 bases; unmatched junction bases: 3. CDR3 length equals 14 residues. Germline values: CDR1 MGHDK, CDR2 SYGVNS.

The V gene is TRBV19, the J gene TRBJ2-1, with D maybe TRBD1 (5 bases). The CDR3 length is 17 residues. V lost 1 base, J lost 2 bases, and 15 bases lay in between. CDR1 and CDR2 from the germline V gene are LNHDA and SQIVND (reference sequence). Here the CDR3 reads CASSIVVAVGPYNEQFF. Written as DNA, the CDR3 is TGTGCCAGTAGTATAGTTGTAGCAGTGGGGCCCTACAATGAGCAGTTCTTC.

V is TRBV2 and J is TRBJ1-2; D gene unclear. This CDR3 has 12 amino acids. Between the trimmed V and J ends, which lost 6 bases and 8 bases, there was a span of 13 bases. Germline V gene lookup returns CDR1 SNHLY and CDR2 FYNNEI. Here the CDR3 reads CASSPATWGYTF. Here the CDR3 DNA reads TGTGCCAGCAGCCCGGCCACTTGGGGCTACACCTTC.

The chain employs TRBV5-8 and TRBJ2-2; 9 bases map to TRBD1. V dropped 3 bases and J dropped 7; count of bases not matched to a gene: 7. Germline lookup yields CDR1 SGHTS and CDR2 YDEGEE. The CDR3 totals 15 residues. DNA of the CDR3: TGTGCCAGCAGCTCTTACAGGGGGCTAAACGGGGAGCTGTTTTTT. Translation: CASSSYRGLNGELFF.

V usage is TRBV29-1 and J usage is TRBJ2-5; D ambiguous. In germline, CDR1 is SQVTM, CDR2 ANQGSEA. V shed 7 bases and J shed 5 bases, with 20 bases lying between them. This CDR3 has 14 amino acids. The CDR3 DNA reads as TGCAGCGCCAAATCGGCTCGAACTATCGAGACCCAGTACTTC. Protein product: CSAKSARTIETQYF.

V and J are TRBV5-1 and TRBJ2-3, with 8 bases identical to TRBD2. Looked up from germline, CDR1 is SGHRS and CDR2 is YFSETQ. CDR3 size: 17 residues. Trimming at V came to 0 bases and at J to 0 bases, leaving 6 bases not matched to a gene. This CDR3 reads CASSLVSTSGSTDTQYF. The CDR3 nucleotides read TGCGCCAGCAGCTTGGTTTCAACTAGCGGCAGCACAGATACGCAGTATTTT.

The chain is built from TRBV27 and TRBJ2-7; D might be TRBD1 or TRBD2, each matching 5 bases. The V gene lost 5 bases and the J gene lost 7 bases, with 21 bases spanning the gap. The germline V gene has CDR1 MNHEY and CDR2 SMNVEV (reference sequence). This CDR3 is 15 amino acids long. The CDR3 nucleotides are TGTGCCAGCAGTGATCAGGGACCGGTGTTGCGGGAGCAGTACTTC. This codes for CASSDQGPVLREQYF.

The chain uses TRBV20-1 and TRBJ1-5; D possibly corresponds to TRBD1 (5 bases). V gave up 5 bases and J gave up 6 bases, with 8 bases separating them. The CDR3 covers 11 residues. Germline V gene sequence: CDR1 DFQATT, CDR2 SNEGSKA (reference sequence). CDR3 DNA sequence: TGCAGTGCTTCGGGGACTCAGCCCCAGCATTTT. Its translation is CSASGTQPQHF.

The V and J genes are TRBV7-9 and TRBJ2-5, with 9 bases aligning to TRBD2. V was pared by 1 base and J by 4 bases, with 10 bases of the junction left unmatched. This CDR3 is built from 17 residues. Germline loops: CDR1 SEHNR, CDR2 FQNEAQ (reference sequence). This chain's CDR3 is CASSLGSGLAGRETQYF. The CDR3 nucleotides read TGTGCCAGCAGCTTAGGATCGGGGCTAGCGGGAAGAGAGACCCAGTACTTC.

CDR3 sequence: CASSRDRVEQPQHF. Written as DNA, the CDR3 is TGTGCCAGCTCACGGGACAGGGTAGAGCAGCCCCAGCATTTT. J is TRBJ1-5 and V is TRBV18; 9 nucleotides match TRBD1. After removal of 4 bases from V and 7 bases from J, the junction contained 5 bases not matched to a gene. Germline V gives CDR1 KGHSH, CDR2 LQKENI. The CDR3 length is 14 residues.